A single sample gave rise to the 19 T cell receptor beta chains below, sequenced in a study of T cells expressing NK-cell markers. TCRdb re-called the 5' RACE reads and gives one entry per CDR3 protein, without DNA. In all, the sample yields 500,000 or so distinct CDR3 sequences. Sample: blood T cells: a sorted CD56 or NKG2C T cell subset, CD4+ or CD8+ T cells, or bulk PBMC T cells (not recorded which). The receptors shown here come from a man aged 18 to 30 in good health.

The V call is TRBV9, the J call TRBJ1-4; there is no DNA to check the TCRdb D call of TRBD1. This CDR3 comprises 14 residues. Germline CDR1 is SGDLS and CDR2 is YYNGEE. This CDR3 is CASSDFDREGKLFF.

The V call is TRBV7-9, the J call TRBJ1-2. This CDR3 spans 14 amino acids. Germline values: CDR1 SEHNR, CDR2 FQNEAQ (reference sequence). CDR3 sequence reads: CASSLGGLPGGYTF.

The CDR3 protein is CATSREVGQASTDTQYF. The rearrangement joins TRBV15 to TRBJ2-3; with no DNA, the TCRdb D assignment of TRBD1 cannot be verified. The germline gives CDR1 LNHNV, CDR2 YYDKDF (reference sequence). The CDR3 is 17 amino acids.

The gene calls are TRBV12-3 or TRBV12-4 and TRBJ2-3; TCRdb outputs TRBD1, but without DNA this stays unchecked. The CDR3 runs 16 residues. The CDR3 sequence: CASSSTGTLGWDTQYF.

This chain uses TRBV6-5 with TRBJ2-1. Per the germline V gene, CDR1 is MNHEY and CDR2 is SVGAGI. This CDR3 comprises 11 residues. The CDR3 reads CASSKSHEQFF.

The gene calls are TRBV5-1 and TRBJ2-2; no DNA is available, so the TRBD2 call from TCRdb remains unchecked. This CDR3 spans 19 amino acids. The germline CDR1 and CDR2 sequences are SGHRS and YFSETQ. The CDR3 reads CASSLEASSGRVDTGELFF.

V and J are TRBV7-2 and TRBJ2-1; TCRdb lists TRBD2, though no DNA is available to test this call. Germline lookup yields CDR1 SGHTA and CDR2 FQGNSA. This CDR3 contains 15 residues. CDR3 amino acids: CASSALAALNNEQFF.

The genes are TRBV7-2 and TRBJ2-2; checking the TCRdb D call of TRBD1 is not possible without DNA. The CDR3 runs 17 residues. CDR1 is SGHTA, CDR2 FQGNSA, per germline. CDR3 sequence: CASSQGRMGGATGELFF.

The chain uses TRBV29-1 and TRBJ1-2; TCRdb reports TRBD1, a call that lacks DNA to check it against. Looked up from germline, CDR1 is SQVTM and CDR2 is ANQGSEA. The CDR3 consists of 13 residues. The CDR3 protein is CSSTAGGNGGYTF. The full variable domain, in which reference TRBV29-1 and TRBJ1-2 provide the parts outside the CDR3, is SAVISQKPSRDICQRGTSLTIQCQVDSQVTMMFWYRQQPGQSLTLIATANQGSEATYESGFVIDKFPISRPNLTFSTLTVSNMSPEDSSIYLCSSTAGGNGGYTFGSGTRLTVV.

This sequence joins TRBV7-3 and TRBJ2-1. Germline V gives CDR1 SGHTA, CDR2 FQGTGA. The CDR3 contains 18 residues. Here the CDR3 reads CASSLSGIGSHSYNEQFF.

This sequence joins TRBV7-9 and TRBJ1-5; TCRdb designates TRBD1, a call that cannot be tested without DNA. Germline CDR1 SEHNR, CDR2 FQNEAQ (reference sequence). This CDR3 has 14 amino acids. This CDR3 reads CASSLGGQNQPQHF.

The CDR3 protein is CSASTRTPGYEQYF. V gene TRBV20-1 combines with J gene TRBJ2-7; TCRdb gives TRBD1 as the D gene, but with no DNA this cannot be confirmed. The CDR3 runs 14 residues. Germline V gives CDR1 DFQATT, CDR2 SNEGSKA (reference sequence).

The chain uses TRBV11-2 and TRBJ1-3; TCRdb returns TRBD1, unconfirmable since there is no DNA. The CDR3 is 14 residues long. Germline-derived CDR1 and CDR2 are SGHAT and FQNNGV. This CDR3 reads CASSWTGTGNTIYF. The variable domain in full, completed from reference TRBV11-2 and TRBJ1-3, reads EAGVAQSPRYKIIEKRQSVAFWCNPISGHATLYWYQQILGQGPKLLIQFQNNGVVDDSQLPKDRFSAERLKGVDSTLKIQPAKLEDSAVYLCASSWTGTGNTIYFGEGSWLTVV.

This chain uses TRBV15 with TRBJ2-1; the TCRdb call, TRBD1, lacks DNA for checking. This CDR3 spans 15 amino acids. CDR1 and CDR2 (germline): LNHNV, YYDKDF (reference sequence). The CDR3 protein is CATSRARDRANEQFF.

V gene TRBV4-2 combines with J gene TRBJ2-2; TCRdb proposes TRBD2, but this gene call is untestable without DNA. The germline V gene encodes CDR1 LGHNA and CDR2 YNFKEQ. This CDR3 region has 17 residues. CDR3 protein: CASSQDYPREYAGELFF.

V and J are TRBV4-2 and TRBJ2-2; TCRdb reports TRBD2, a call that lacks DNA to check it against. In germline, CDR1 is LGHNA, CDR2 YNFKEQ. This CDR3 is built from 21 residues. The CDR3 reads CASSRPEGTSGRARSAGELFF.

The chain combines TRBV2 with TRBJ2-3. Per the germline V gene, CDR1 is SNHLY and CDR2 is FYNNEI. The CDR3 is 15 residues long. The CDR3 reads CASSERQPVTDTQYF.

The V gene is TRBV23-1, the J gene TRBJ2-3; TCRdb calls TRBD1, which cannot be checked without DNA. TRBV23-1 falls under the ORF class, with uncertain function. There are 20 residues in the CDR3. CDR3 sequence reads: CASSQPDRGTEKTSTDTQYF.

The chain is built from TRBV27 and TRBJ2-7; with no DNA, the TCRdb D assignment of TRBD2 cannot be verified. There are 13 residues in the CDR3. CDR1 and CDR2 from the germline V gene are MNHEY and SMNVEV (reference sequence). The CDR3 loop is CASSPGLVIQQYF.